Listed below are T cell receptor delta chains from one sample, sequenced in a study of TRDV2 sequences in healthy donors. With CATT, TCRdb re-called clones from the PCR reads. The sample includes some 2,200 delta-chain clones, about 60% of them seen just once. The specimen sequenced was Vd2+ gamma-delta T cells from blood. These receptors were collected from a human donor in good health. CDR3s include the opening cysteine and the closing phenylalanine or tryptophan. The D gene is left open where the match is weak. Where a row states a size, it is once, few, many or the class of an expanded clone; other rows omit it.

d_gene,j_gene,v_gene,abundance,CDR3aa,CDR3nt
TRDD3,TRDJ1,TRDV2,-,CACDSVTGGHTDKLIF,TGTGCCTGTGACAGTGTTACTGGGGGACACACCGATAAACTCATCTTT
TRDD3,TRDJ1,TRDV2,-,CACDTVELGDVDTDKLIF,TGTGCCTGTGACACCGTTGAACTGGGGGATGTGGACACCGATAAACTCATCTTT
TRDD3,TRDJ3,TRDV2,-,CACDKLGGSSWDTRQMFF,TGTGCCTGTGACAAACTGGGGGGGAGCTCCTGGGACACCCGACAGATGTTTTTC
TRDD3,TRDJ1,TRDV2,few,CACDTIGGLEDKLIF,TGTGCCTGTGACACAATTGGGGGATTAGAGGACAAACTCATCTTT
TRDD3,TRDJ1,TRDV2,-,CACDLLGDLKLIF,TGTGCCTGTGACCTACTGGGGGACTTAAAACTCATCTTT
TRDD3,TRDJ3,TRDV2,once,CACDPVRDTSSWDTRQMFF,TGTGCCTGTGACCCCGTGCGGGATACGAGCTCCTGGGACACCCGACAGATGTTTTTC
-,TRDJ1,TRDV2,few,CACDSILPTGGSRGPSYDKLIF,TGTGCCTGTGATAGTATTCTTCCCACGGGGGGCTCGCGAGGTCCCTCTTACGATAAACTCATCTTT
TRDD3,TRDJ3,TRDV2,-,CACDNLGDSSSWDTRQMFF,TGTGCCTGTGACAATCTGGGGGACTCCAGCTCCTGGGACACCCGACAGATGTTTTTC
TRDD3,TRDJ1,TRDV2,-,CACDPVLGDTPYTDKLIF,TGTGCCTGTGACCCAGTGCTGGGGGATACGCCATACACCGATAAACTCATCTTT
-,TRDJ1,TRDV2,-,CACDSLEATDKLIF,TGTGCCTGTGACTCCCTTGAGGCCACCGATAAACTCATCTTT
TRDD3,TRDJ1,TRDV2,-,CACDTLSTLGDAQTDTDKLIF,TGTGCCTGTGACACCCTTTCTACCCTGGGGGATGCCCAAACTGACACCGATAAACTCATCTTT
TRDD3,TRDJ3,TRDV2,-,CACDTVLGGNSSWDTRQMFF,TGTGCCTGTGACACCGTACTGGGGGGTAATAGCTCCTGGGACACCCGACAGATGTTTTTC
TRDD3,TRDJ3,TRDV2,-,CACDTLPRLGDTGDTRQMFF,TGTGCCTGTGACACCCTCCCACGTCTGGGGGATACTGGGGACACCCGACAGATGTTTTTC
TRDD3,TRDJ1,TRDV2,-,CACDKVGDRGDKLIF,TGTGCCTGTGACAAGGTGGGGGATCGCGGCGATAAACTCATCTTT
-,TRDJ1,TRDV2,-,CACDTVGPNRTDKLIF,TGTGCCTGTGACACCGTTGGCCCCAATCGGACCGATAAACTCATCTTT
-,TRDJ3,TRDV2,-,CACDTASPSWDTRQMFF,TGTGCCTGTGACACCGCTTCACCCTCCTGGGACACCCGACAGATGTTTTTC
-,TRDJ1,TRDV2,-,CACDTISGTDKLIF,TGTGCCTGTGACACCATCTCGGGTACCGATAAACTCATCTTT
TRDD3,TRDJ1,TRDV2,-,CACDTVGLGGNTDKLIF,TGTGCCTGTGACACCGTAGGACTGGGGGGAAACACCGATAAACTCATCTTT
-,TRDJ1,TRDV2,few,CACDNLIGSGGTDKLIF,TGTGCCTGTGATAACTTGATAGGGTCCGGGGGGACCGATAAACTCATCTTT
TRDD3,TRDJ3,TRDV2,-,CACDTVDALTGGYSSWDTRQMFF,TGTGCCTGTGACACCGTTGACGCGTTGACTGGGGGATACAGCTCCTGGGACACCCGACAGATGTTTTTC
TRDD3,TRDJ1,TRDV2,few,CACDTWGTTDKLIF,TGTGCCTGTGACACGTGGGGGACCACCGATAAACTCATCTTT
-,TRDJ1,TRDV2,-,CACDTLLGNTDKLIF,TGTGCCTGTGATACCTTACTGGGTAACACCGATAAACTCATCTTT
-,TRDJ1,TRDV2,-,CACDTVRPDPDKLIF,TGTGCCTGTGACACAGTACGCCCCGATCCCGATAAACTCATCTTT
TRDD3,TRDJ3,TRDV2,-,CACDSAGGRSWDTRQMFF,TGTGCCTGTGACTCCGCTGGGGGAAGGAGCTGGGACACCCGACAGATGTTTTTC
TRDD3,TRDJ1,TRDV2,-,CACESWAPAGGVQTDKLIF,TGTGCCTGTGAAAGTTGGGCCCCCGCTGGGGGAGTACAGACCGATAAACTCATCTTT
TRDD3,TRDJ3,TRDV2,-,CACDTVGFSQGLGGSSSWDTRQMFF,TGTGCCTGTGACACCGTCGGCTTTTCCCAAGGCCTGGGGGGGTCTAGCTCCTGGGACACCCGACAGATGTTTTTC
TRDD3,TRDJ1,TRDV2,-,CACDTWGIDKLIF,TGTGCCTGTGACACTTGGGGGATCGACAAACTCATCTTT
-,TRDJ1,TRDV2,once,CACDEWGSHTDKLIF,TGTGCCTGTGACGAGTGGGGGTCACACACCGATAAACTCATCTTT
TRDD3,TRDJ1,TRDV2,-,CACDELGDTYTDKLIF,TGTGCCTGTGACGAACTGGGGGATACGTACACCGATAAACTCATCTTT
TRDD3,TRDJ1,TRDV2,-,CACDTWGINSDKLIF,TGTGCCTGTGACACCTGGGGGATAAACTCCGATAAACTCATCTTT
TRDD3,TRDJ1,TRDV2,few,CACDTLKTGDTKVTDKLIF,TGTGCCTGTGACACTCTGAAGACGGGGGATACTAAAGTCACCGATAAACTCATCTTT
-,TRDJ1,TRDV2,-,CACDNLGGGVEYTDKLIF,TGTGCCTGTGACAACCTCGGTGGGGGTGTCGAGTACACCGATAAACTCATCTTT
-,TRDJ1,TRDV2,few,CACDTVGGGTDKLIF,TGTGCCTGTGACACCGTGGGGGGGGGCACCGATAAACTCATCTTT
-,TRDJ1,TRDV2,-,CACDTVRSGERSNLYTDKLIF,TGTGCCTGTGACACCGTTAGATCAGGAGAACGCTCAAACCTTTACACCGATAAACTCATCTTT
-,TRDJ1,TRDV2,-,CACDTLESRTTDKLIF,TGTGCCTGTGACACCTTAGAATCCCGAACCACCGATAAACTCATCTTT
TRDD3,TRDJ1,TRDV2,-,CACDSLLGDTRRTDKLIF,TGTGCCTGTGACAGTTTACTGGGGGATACGCGGCGCACCGATAAACTCATCTTT
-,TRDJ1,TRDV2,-,CACDTVGVPRTGVDKLIF,TGTGCCTGTGACACCGTAGGAGTGCCCCGGACGGGAGTCGATAAACTCATCTTT
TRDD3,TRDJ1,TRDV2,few,CACDPVGDKTDKLIF,TGTGCCTGTGACCCCGTTGGGGATAAGACCGATAAACTCATCTTT
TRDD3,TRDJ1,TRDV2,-,CACDPVLGDTPFSGYTDKLIF,TGTGCCTGTGACCCTGTACTGGGGGATACGCCGTTTTCGGGGTACACCGATAAACTCATCTTT
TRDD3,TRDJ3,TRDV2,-,CACDTAEVLGDTPWDTRQMFF,TGTGCCTGTGACACCGCTGAGGTCTTGGGGGATACCCCCTGGGACACCCGACAGATGTTTTTC
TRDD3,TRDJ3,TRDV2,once,CACDTLQTGGPWDTRQMFF,TGTGCCTGTGACACCCTACAAACTGGGGGACCCTGGGACACCCGACAGATGTTTTTC
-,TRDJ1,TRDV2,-,CACDTLGERFDKLIF,TGTGCCTGTGACACCCTCGGGGAGCGCTTCGATAAACTCATCTTT
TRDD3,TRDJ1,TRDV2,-,CACDTLGDKVTDKLIF,TGTGCCTGTGACACTCTGGGGGATAAAGTCACCGATAAACTCATCTTT
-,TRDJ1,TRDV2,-,CACDTVGPDTDKLIF,TGTGCCTGTGACACCGTGGGGCCCGACACCGATAAACTCATCTTT
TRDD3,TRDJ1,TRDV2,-,CACDTIGLGDRNTDKLIF,TGTGCCTGTGACACCATAGGACTGGGGGATAGGAACACCGATAAACTCATCTTT
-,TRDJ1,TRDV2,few,CACDTVGSYTDKLIF,TGTGCCTGTGACACCGTAGGTAGCTACACCGATAAACTCATCTTT
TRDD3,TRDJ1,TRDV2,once,CALIPLGEYTDKLIF,TGTGCCTTGATACCCTTGGGGGAATACACCGATAAACTCATCTTT
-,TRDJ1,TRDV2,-,CACDLLTTDKLIF,TGTGCCTGTGATCTATTAACTACCGATAAACTCATCTTT
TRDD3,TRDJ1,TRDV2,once,CACDTVGTGGYQRRGHTDKLIF,TGTGCCTGTGACACCGTAGGTACTGGGGGATACCAACGCAGGGGGCACACCGATAAACTCATCTTT
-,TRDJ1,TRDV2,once,CACDSLQHTDKLIF,TGTGCCTGTGACTCCCTACAGCACACCGATAAACTCATCTTT
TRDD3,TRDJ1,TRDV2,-,CACDILGDTSVTDKLIF,TGTGCCTGTGACATACTGGGGGATACGAGCGTAACCGATAAACTCATCTTT
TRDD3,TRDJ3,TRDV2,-,CACDQINLLGDISWDTRQMFF,TGTGCCTGTGACCAAATTAATCTACTGGGGGATATATCCTGGGACACCCGACAGATGTTTTTC
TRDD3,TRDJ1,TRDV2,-,CACDTLVATGDQTGQRTDKLIF,TGTGCCTGTGACACCCTCGTAGCAACTGGGGACCAAACGGGGCAGCGCACCGATAAACTCATCTTT
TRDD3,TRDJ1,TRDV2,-,CACDTLLGDKYTDKLIF,TGTGCCTGTGACACCTTACTGGGGGATAAGTACACCGATAAACTCATCTTT